This TCR beta chain was observed in a study of cytomegalovirus exposure and HLA in healthy donors. Study as a whole: A subsequent analysis stated that the 100 to 150 validation repertoires were run on the same platform as the approximately 610 first-cohort repertoires.

This CDR3 is 14 amino acids long. Germline V lookup: CDR1 LNHDA, CDR2 SQIVND (reference sequence). With V trimmed by 5 bases and J by 5 bases, 5 bases remained unmatched. Profiled with immunoSEQ multiplex PCR; TCRdb holds only in-frame clones, not every one. The sample shows tens of thousands of clones, approximately 95% of them seen only once. As concerns this clone: Antigen: not known.

Study-wide results and limits: For cytomegalovirus status, the classifier reportedly gave diagnoses with high specificity and sensitivity. Specific recognition of CMV antigens was confirmed in vitro for a few chains (all CMV-associated).

The TCR originated in a woman younger than 35 in good health and CMV-seronegative. V is TRBV19 and J is TRBJ1-4, with 7 bases aligning to TRBD1. Material: PBMCs. CDR3 in DNA: TGTGCCAGTAGTTGGGACAGACGAAATGAAAAACTGTTTTTT. Translation gives CASSWDRRNEKLFF.